This TCR beta chain was captured by sequencing in a study of CD8 T cells in Susac syndrome. Study-wide points: The study found that Susac CD8+ clonal expansion peaked in TEMRA cells and active patients.

Worth noting for this clonotype: Antigen unknown.

The RNA, about 0.5 to 1 ug, was put through reverse transcription using random hexamers. Amplification of TCR beta CDR3 across 54 Vbeta and 13 Jbeta was performed with immunoSEQ multiplex PCR. TCRdb ran MiXCR on the immunoSEQ multiplex PCR reads and lists one entry per CDR3 protein. The sample has some 140,000 distinct CDR3 sequences, approximately 95% seen once. The CDR3 length is 12 residues. V lost 6 bases and J 7 bases, leaving 15 bases between the germline ends. The germline CDR1 and CDR2 sequences are GTSNPN and SVGIG (reference sequence). CD8+ and CD4+ T cells from blood underwent TCR beta sequencing. Patients having Susac syndrome satisfied recently defined diagnostic criteria for definite or probable disease.

The TCR comes from a human donor with Susac syndrome. Sequenced material: CD8+ T cells from PBMCs. The chain recombines TRBV30 with TRBJ1-2; D is possibly TRBD1 (5 bases). In DNA, the CDR3 is TGTGCCTGCGAAGACAGTACCCCTGGCTACACCTTC. This codes for CACEDSTPGYTF.